The 9 T cell receptor beta chains given below trace back to one sample, sequenced in a study of OX40 agonist ivuxolimab in advanced cancers. Profiling relied on immunoSEQ multiplex PCR, and the TCRdb table lists in-frame clones only, not all of them. Altogether about 25,000 clones are present, just over 85% being singletons, with the ten largest covering 40% to 55%. The sample here was CD4+ or CD8+ T cells sorted from blood, taken in a trial of the OX40 agonist ivuxolimab. These receptors originate from an adult with an advanced solid tumor such as melanoma, head and neck, liver or kidney cancer.

The chain employs TRBV4-1 and TRBJ2-3; maybe TRBD2 (5 bases). CDR1 and CDR2 (germline): MGHRA, YSYEKL. The CDR3 has 15 amino acids. With 1 base removed from V and 0 bases from J, the gap between germline ends came to 8 bases. The chain's CDR3 is CASSQGRESTDTQYF. As DNA, the CDR3 is TGCGCCAGCAGCCAAGGAAGGGAGAGCACAGATACGCAGTATTTT.

The CDR3 DNA sequence: TGTGCCAGCGGAACCGGGACTCAGCAGTACTTC. As protein: CASGTGTQQYF. This chain links TRBV2 with TRBJ2-7, with D perhaps matching TRBD2 (6 bases). In germline, CDR1 is SNHLY, CDR2 FYNNEI. The CDR3 sequence is 11 residues long. V was trimmed by 8 bases and J by 8 bases, leaving 13 bases between them.

The chain employs TRBV7-9 and TRBJ1-1; D gene uncertain. Per the germline V gene, CDR1 is SEHNR and CDR2 is FQNEAQ (reference sequence). CDR3 size: 13 residues. Trimming removed 3 bases from V and 2 bases from J, with 7 bases in between. CDR3 nucleotides: TGTGCCAGCAGCTTCGGCTTTAACACTGAAGCTTTCTTT. This encodes CASSFGFNTEAFF.

This clone was seen just once. The chain joins TRBV5-1 to TRBJ2-2, with a tentative D call TRBD2 (6 bases). The CDR3 loop spans 15 amino acids. Trimming removed 2 bases at V and 5 bases at J, with 13 bases between. Per the germline V gene, CDR1 is SGHRS and CDR2 is YFSETQ. The CDR3 is CASSFWRERTGELFF. CDR3 nucleotide sequence: TGCGCCAGCAGCTTTTGGAGGGAACGGACCGGGGAGCTGTTTTTT.

This rearrangement joins TRBV29-1 to TRBJ1-2, with D unresolved. The CDR3 is 15 residues long. Germline values: CDR1 SQVTM, CDR2 ANQGSEA. The V end lost 0 bases, the J end lost 0 bases, and 11 bases lay between the germline ends. This CDR3 is CSVEDPAGANYGYTF. As DNA, the CDR3 is TGCAGCGTTGAAGACCCCGCCGGAGCTAACTATGGCTACACCTTC.

This chain links TRBV25-1 with TRBJ2-7; unclear D gene. This CDR3 has 11 amino acids. Trimming stripped 0 bases from V and 6 bases from J, with 3 bases between. Germline V gene data show CDR1 as MGHDK and CDR2 as SYGVNS. CDR3 loop: CASSEYPEQYF. The CDR3 DNA is TGTGCCAGCAGTGAATACCCCGAGCAGTACTTC.

The rearrangement links TRBV9 to TRBJ1-2, with D maybe TRBD1 (6 bases). CDR1 SGDLS and CDR2 YYNGEE come from the germline V gene. Between the trimmed V and J ends, which lost 0 bases and 8 bases, there was a span of 26 bases. The CDR3 runs to 18 residues. CDR3 in amino acids: CASSVAPGQPGSYDGYTF. DNA of the CDR3: TGTGCCAGCAGCGTAGCCCCCGGACAGCCGGGGTCCTATGACGGCTACACCTTC.

The rearrangement links TRBV27 to TRBJ2-1, with 12 bases matching TRBD2. In germline, CDR1 is MNHEY, CDR2 SMNVEV (reference sequence). This CDR3 comprises 17 residues. V trimming: 4 bases; J trimming: 12 bases; junction bases outside the gene matches: 16. In DNA, the CDR3 is TGTGCCAGCAGTTCCGCCTCACTAGCGGGAGGACAGGGCGGGCAGTTCTTC. This sequence encodes CASSSASLAGGQGGQFF.

The rearrangement links TRBV27 to TRBJ2-7, with 8 bases matching TRBD1. Per germline, CDR1 MNHEY and CDR2 SMNVEV (reference sequence). The V and J ends lost 5 bases and 2 bases, in that order; junction bases with no gene match: 8. This CDR3 region has 15 residues. For the CDR3, the DNA is TGTGCCAGCAGTACAAAGACAGGGGCGGCCTACGAGCAGTACTTC. Its translation is CASSTKTGAAYEQYF.